The 9 T cell receptor beta chains listed next were all sequenced from one sample in a study of metastatic and nonmetastatic thyroid tumors. None of the patients had undergone any treatment ahead of thyroid surgery. MiXCR reprocessed the PCR reads for TCRdb. The sample has about 69,000 clones, about 14% seen once. Sequenced: blood. These receptors all stem from a male donor with papillary thyroid cancer or a benign thyroid nodule (not recorded which). Some clones in this sample may be carry-over from other donors' samples.

This clone occurred many times. The CDR3 nucleotides are TGTGCCAGCAGTGTTACGAATTGGAATGAGCAGTTCTTC. Translation gives CASSVTNWNEQFF. The chain links TRBV2 to TRBJ2-1; D remains unclear. V was pared by 4 bases and J by 7 bases, with 11 bases between. This CDR3 has 13 amino acids. Germline V gene sequence: CDR1 SNHLY, CDR2 FYNNEI.

In its sample, this clone was seen many times. The gene calls are TRBV6-6 and TRBJ2-6; D might be TRBD1 (6 bases). Germline V CDR1 and CDR2: MNHNY, SVGAGI (reference sequence). Trimming removed 10 bases at V and 1 base at J, with 26 bases between. The CDR3 runs to 19 residues. The CDR3 reads CATESIRDTDLSGANVLTF. CDR3 DNA: TGTGCCACCGAGTCCATACGGGACACCGACTTATCTGGGGCCAACGTCCTGACTTTC.

The V and J genes are TRBV20-1 and TRBJ1-2, with TRBD1 identical over 8 bases. CDR1 is DFQATT and CDR2 is SNEGSKA in the germline V gene (reference sequence). This CDR3 spans 18 amino acids. After removal of 5 bases from V and 7 bases from J, the junction contained 24 bases not matched to a gene. Here the CDR3 reads CSALAQSERTGRRGGYTF. The CDR3 DNA follows: TGCAGTGCTCTCGCCCAAAGTGAAAGGACAGGGCGAAGAGGTGGCTACACCTTC.

This clone was observed a few times. The J gene is TRBJ1-5, the V gene TRBV6-1, with D possibly being TRBD1 (6 bases). Trimming cost V 3 bases and J 11 bases, with 14 bases left between them. Germline lookup yields CDR1 MNHNS and CDR2 SASEGT. CDR3 size: 13 residues. CDR3 nucleotide sequence: TGTGCCAGCAGTGACAGGGGCCTGAAGTCCCAGCATTTT. This translates into CASSDRGLKSQHF.

This clone was recorded many times. This chain links TRBV5-1 with TRBJ2-3, with D possibly being TRBD1 or TRBD2 (6 bases each). Trimming shortened V by 7 bases and J by 3 bases, and 18 bases separated the two germline ends. This CDR3 contains 15 residues. The germline gives CDR1 SGHRS, CDR2 YFSETQ. As DNA, the CDR3 is TGCGCCAGCCGATCGGCAGGGGACTTAACAGATACGCAGTATTTT. This encodes CASRSAGDLTDTQYF.

This clone was detected ten times or more. The rearrangement links TRBV20-1 to TRBJ2-7; maybe TRBD2 (5 bases). The germline CDR1 and CDR2 sequences are DFQATT and SNEGSKA (reference sequence). This CDR3 region has 14 residues. V was clipped by 3 bases and J by 1 base, with 13 bases between them. The chain's CDR3 is CSARDLNSSYEQYF. CDR3 nucleotide sequence: TGCAGTGCTAGGGACTTGAACTCGTCCTACGAGCAGTACTTC.

This clone was counted many times. A much larger clone differs from this one at a single base, so this may be a read error. The chain joins TRBV12-3 or TRBV12-4 to TRBJ1-5; D gene unclear. V dropped 3 bases and J dropped 3 bases, with 3 bases sitting between them. CDR3 length: 12 amino acids. The chain's CDR3 is CASSFSNQPQHF. The CDR3 DNA is TGTGCCAGCAGTTTCTCCAATCAGCCCCAGCATTTT.

This clone has ten or more counts. The chain links TRBV6-4 to TRBJ2-1, with D perhaps TRBD2 (6 bases). Germline CDR1 MRHNA, CDR2 SNTAGT. Between the trimmed V and J ends, which lost 0 bases and 2 bases, there was a span of 8 bases. This CDR3 has 15 residues. The CDR3 coding sequence is TGTGCCAGCAGTGACTCTTGGGGGGCCTACAATGAGCAGTTCTTC. It translates to CASSDSWGAYNEQFF.

Regarding this clone: The junction and the germline gene differ at one end; a read error may be behind it. The gene calls are TRBV7-3 and TRBJ2-1; D gene ambiguous. CDR1 is SGHTA and CDR2 is FQGTGA in the germline V gene. The CDR3 spans 14 residues. Written as DNA, the CDR3 is TGTGCCAGCAGCTTAGAGATTGGTGGGAATGATCAGTTCTTC. Encoded protein: CASSLEIGGNDQFF.